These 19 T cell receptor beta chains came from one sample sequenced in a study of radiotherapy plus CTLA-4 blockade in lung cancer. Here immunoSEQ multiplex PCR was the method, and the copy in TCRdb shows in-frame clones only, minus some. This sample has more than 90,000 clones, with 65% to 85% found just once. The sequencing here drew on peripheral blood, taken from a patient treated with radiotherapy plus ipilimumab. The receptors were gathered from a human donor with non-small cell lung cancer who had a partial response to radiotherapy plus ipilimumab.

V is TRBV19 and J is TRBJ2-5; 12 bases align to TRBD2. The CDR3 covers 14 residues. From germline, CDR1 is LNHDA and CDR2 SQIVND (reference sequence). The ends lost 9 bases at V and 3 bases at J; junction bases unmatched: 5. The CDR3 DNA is TGTGCCAGCGGACTAGCGGGGATTAAAGAGACCCAGTACTTC. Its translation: CASGLAGIKETQYF.

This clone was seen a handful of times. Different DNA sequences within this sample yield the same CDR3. The CDR3 loop reads CASSIGTGPYEQYV. DNA of the CDR3: TGTGCCAGTAGTATCGGGACAGGGCCCTACGAGCAGTACGTC. The V call is TRBV19, the J call TRBJ2-7; 9 bases align to TRBD1. This CDR3 has 14 residues. With V trimmed by 3 bases and J by 2 bases, 2 bases remained unmatched. From germline, CDR1 is LNHDA and CDR2 SQIVND (reference sequence).

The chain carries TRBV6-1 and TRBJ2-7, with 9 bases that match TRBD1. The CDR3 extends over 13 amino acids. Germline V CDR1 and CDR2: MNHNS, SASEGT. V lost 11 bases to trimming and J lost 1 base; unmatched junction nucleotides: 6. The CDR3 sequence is CAVGDRASYEQYF. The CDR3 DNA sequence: TGTGCCGTCGGGGACAGGGCTTCCTACGAGCAGTACTTC.

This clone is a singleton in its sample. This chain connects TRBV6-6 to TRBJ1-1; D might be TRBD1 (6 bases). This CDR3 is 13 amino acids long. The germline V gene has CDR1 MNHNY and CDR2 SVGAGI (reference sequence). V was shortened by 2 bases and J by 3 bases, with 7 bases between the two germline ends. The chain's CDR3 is CASSYAGDTEAFF. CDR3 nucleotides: TGTGCCAGCAGTTACGCAGGGGACACTGAAGCTTTCTTT.

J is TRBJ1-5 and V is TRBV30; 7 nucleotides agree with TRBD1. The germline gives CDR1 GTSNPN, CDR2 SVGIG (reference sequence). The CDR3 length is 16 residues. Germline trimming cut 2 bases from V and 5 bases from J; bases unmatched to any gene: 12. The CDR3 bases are TGTGCCTGGAGTTTAACCCCGACAGGGTCCTATCAGCCCCAGCATTTT. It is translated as CAWSLTPTGSYQPQHF.

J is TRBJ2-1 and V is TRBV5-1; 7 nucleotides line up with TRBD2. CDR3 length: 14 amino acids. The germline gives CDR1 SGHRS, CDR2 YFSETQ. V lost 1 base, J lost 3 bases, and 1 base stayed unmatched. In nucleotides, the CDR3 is TGCGCCAGCAGCTTGACGGGGGGCTACAATGAGCAGTTCTTC. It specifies CASSLTGGYNEQFF.

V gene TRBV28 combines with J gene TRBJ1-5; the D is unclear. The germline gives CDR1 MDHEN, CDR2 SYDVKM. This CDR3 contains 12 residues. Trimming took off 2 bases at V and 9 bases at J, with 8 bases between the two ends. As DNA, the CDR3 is TGTGCCAGCAGTTTAGATACTGCGCCCCAGCATTTT. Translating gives CASSLDTAPQHF.

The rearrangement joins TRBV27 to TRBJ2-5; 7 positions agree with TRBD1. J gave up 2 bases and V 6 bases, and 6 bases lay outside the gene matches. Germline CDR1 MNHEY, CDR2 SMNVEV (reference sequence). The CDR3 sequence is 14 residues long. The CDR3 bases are TGTGCCAGCAGGCTAGGGGGCTGGCAAGAGACCCAGTACTTC. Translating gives CASRLGGWQETQYF.

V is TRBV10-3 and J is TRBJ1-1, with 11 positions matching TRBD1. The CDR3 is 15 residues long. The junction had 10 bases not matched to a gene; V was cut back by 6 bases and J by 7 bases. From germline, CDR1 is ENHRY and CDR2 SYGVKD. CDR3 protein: CAISGQGAGEGEAFF. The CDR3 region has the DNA TGTGCCATCAGCGGACAGGGGGCGGGTGAGGGTGAAGCTTTCTTT.

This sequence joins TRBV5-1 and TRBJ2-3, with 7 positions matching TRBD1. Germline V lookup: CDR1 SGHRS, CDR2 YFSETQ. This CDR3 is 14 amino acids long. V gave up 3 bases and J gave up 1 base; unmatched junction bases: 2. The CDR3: CASSSTGRTDTQYF. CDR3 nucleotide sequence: TGCGCCAGCAGCTCGACAGGGCGCACAGATACGCAGTATTTT.

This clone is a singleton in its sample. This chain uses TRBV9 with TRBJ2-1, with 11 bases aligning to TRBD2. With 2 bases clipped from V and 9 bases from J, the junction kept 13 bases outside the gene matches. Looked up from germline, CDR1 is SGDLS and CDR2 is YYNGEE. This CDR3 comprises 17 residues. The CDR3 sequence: CASSVPATSGENGEQFF. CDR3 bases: TGTGCCAGCAGCGTCCCCGCGACTAGCGGGGAAAACGGTGAGCAGTTCTTC.

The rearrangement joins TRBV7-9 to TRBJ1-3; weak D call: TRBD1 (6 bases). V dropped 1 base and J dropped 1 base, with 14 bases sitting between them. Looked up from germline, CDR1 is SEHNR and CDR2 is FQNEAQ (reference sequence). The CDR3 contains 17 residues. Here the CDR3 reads CASSLVGQWVSGNTIYF. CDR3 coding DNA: TGTGCCAGCAGCTTAGTGGGACAATGGGTGTCTGGAAACACCATATATTTT. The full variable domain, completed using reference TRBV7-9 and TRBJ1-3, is DTGVSQNPRHKITKRGQNVTFRCDPISEHNRLYWYRQTLGQGPEFLTYFQNEAQLEKSRLLSDRFSAERPKGSFSTLEIQRTEQGDSAMYLCASSLVGQWVSGNTIYFGEGSWLTVV.

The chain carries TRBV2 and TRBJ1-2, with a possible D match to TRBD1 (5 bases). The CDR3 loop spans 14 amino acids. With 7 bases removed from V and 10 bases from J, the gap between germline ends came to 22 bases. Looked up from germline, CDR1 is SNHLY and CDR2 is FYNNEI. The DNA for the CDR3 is TGTGCCAGCACCGCCGACAGAGGAGTGTCGGTCTACACCTTC. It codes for CASTADRGVSVYTF. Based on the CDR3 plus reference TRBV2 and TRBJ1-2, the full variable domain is EPEVTQTPSHQVTQMGQEVILRCVPISNHLYFYWYRQILGQKVEFLVSFYNNEISEKSEIFDDQFSVERPDGSNFTLKIRSTKLEDSAMYFCASTADRGVSVYTFGSGTRLTVV.

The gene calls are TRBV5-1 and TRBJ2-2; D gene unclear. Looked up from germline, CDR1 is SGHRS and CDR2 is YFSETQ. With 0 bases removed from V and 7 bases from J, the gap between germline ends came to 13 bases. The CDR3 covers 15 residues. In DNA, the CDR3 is TGCGCCAGCAGCTTGGTTACCCGACCTAGCGGGGAGCTGTTTTTT. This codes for CASSLVTRPSGELFF.

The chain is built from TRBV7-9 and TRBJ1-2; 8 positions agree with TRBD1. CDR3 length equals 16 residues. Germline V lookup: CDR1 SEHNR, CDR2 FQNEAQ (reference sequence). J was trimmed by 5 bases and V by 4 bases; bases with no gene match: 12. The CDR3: CASSSRSGTGMYGYTF. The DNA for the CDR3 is TGTGCCAGCAGCTCACGGTCCGGGACAGGCATGTATGGCTACACCTTC.

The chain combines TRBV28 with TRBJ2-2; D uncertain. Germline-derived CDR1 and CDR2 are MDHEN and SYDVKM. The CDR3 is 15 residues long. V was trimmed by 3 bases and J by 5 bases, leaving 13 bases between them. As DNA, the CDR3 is TGTGCCAGCAGTTTGTCGGCTGCGGAGACCGGGGAGCTGTTTTTT. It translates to CASSLSAAETGELFF.

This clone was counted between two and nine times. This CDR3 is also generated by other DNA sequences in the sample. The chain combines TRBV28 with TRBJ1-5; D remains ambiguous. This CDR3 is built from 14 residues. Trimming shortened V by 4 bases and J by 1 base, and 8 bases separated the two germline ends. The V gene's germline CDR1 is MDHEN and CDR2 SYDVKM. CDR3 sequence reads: CASSSGGSNQPQHF. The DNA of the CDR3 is TGTGCCAGCAGTTCCGGAGGAAGCAATCAGCCCCAGCATTTT.

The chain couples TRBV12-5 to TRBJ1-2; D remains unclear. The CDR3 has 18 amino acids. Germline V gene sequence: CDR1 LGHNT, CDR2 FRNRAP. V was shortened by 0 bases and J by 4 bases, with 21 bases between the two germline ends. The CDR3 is CASGLVLGQAISSYGYTF. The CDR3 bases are TGTGCTAGTGGTTTGGTACTAGGGCAGGCTATCAGCTCCTATGGCTACACCTTC.

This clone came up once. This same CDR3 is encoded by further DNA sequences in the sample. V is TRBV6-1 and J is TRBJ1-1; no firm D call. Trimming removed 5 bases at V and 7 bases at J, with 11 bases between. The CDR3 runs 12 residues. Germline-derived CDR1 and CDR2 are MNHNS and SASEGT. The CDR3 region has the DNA TGTGCCAGCAGTCAGGCCGGCGTTGAAGCTTTCTTT. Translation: CASSQAGVEAFF.